The TCR beta chain described here comes from a study of shared clonotypes between healthy human individuals. How the authors handled the data: Filtering was not the same, since immunoSEQ gave junction-only sequences without quality scores. The data were produced by immunoSEQ multiplex PCR, yet TCRdb's version contains in-frame clones alone and is incomplete. The V and J calls and clone size are taken from that table; D and trimming were inferred from the DNA. The sample records 330,000 or so clones, around four fifths being singletons. Trimming took off 7 bases at V and 1 base at J, with 15 bases between the two ends. CDR3 length equals 14 residues. Germline V gives CDR1 SQVTM, CDR2 ANQGSEA.

The sequenced material came from memory CD4+ T cells sorted from blood. Specified subset: CD45RA-negative fraction. The V call is TRBV29-1, the J call TRBJ2-3, with a tentative D call TRBD1 (6 bases). The receptor was derived from a man aged 30-40 years in good health. The CDR3 sequence is CSAVGAQGTDTQYF. The CDR3 DNA is TGCAGCGCCGTGGGGGCGCAGGGCACAGATACGCAGTATTTT.